This T cell receptor (beta chain) stems from a study of blood T cell repertoires in COVID-19. V was trimmed by 3 bases and J by 6 bases, leaving 6 bases between them. Germline CDR1 and CDR2: MNHEY and SVGAGI. This CDR3 region has 11 residues. Assay: immunoSEQ multiplex PCR; the TCRdb copy retains only in-frame clones and omits some. The sample yields 200,000 or so clones, approximately 90% seen once. The sample comprised PBMCs or T cells enriched from blood (not recorded which). The clonotype comes from a woman aged 40 to 50 with acute COVID-19. This chain uses TRBV6-5 with TRBJ2-7; perhaps TRBD2 as D (5 bases). The CDR3 loop is CASSYRGEQYF. In nucleotides, the CDR3 is TGTGCCAGCAGTTATCGGGGCGAGCAGTACTTC.